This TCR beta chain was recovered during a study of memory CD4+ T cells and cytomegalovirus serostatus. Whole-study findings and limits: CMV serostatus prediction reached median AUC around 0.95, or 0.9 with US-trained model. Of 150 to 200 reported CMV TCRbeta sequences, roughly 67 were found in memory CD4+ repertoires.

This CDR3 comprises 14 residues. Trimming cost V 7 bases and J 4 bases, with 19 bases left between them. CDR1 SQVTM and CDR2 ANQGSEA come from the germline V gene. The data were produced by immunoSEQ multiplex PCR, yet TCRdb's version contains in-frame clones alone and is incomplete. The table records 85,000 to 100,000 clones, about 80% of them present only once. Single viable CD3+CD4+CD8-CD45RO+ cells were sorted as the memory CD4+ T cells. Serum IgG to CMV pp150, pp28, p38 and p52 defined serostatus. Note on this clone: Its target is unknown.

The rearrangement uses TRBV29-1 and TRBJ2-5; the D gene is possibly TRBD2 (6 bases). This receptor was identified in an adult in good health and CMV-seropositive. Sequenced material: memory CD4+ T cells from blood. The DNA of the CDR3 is TGCAGCGCTCCCTGGAGGGAAGAGATAGAGACCCAGTACTTC. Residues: CSAPWREEIETQYF.